Shown below are 2 T cell receptor beta chains from a single sample sequenced in a study of blood T cell repertoires in COVID-19. Profiling relied on immunoSEQ multiplex PCR, and the TCRdb table lists in-frame clones only, not all of them. The table includes a few hundred thousand clones, around 84% detected once. Sequencing was carried out using PBMCs or T cells enriched from blood (not recorded which). The receptors shown here come from a woman aged 40-49 years with acute COVID-19.

The CDR3 region is CASSRQGAPSPLHF. The DNA of the CDR3 is TGTGCCAGTAGTCGGCAGGGGGCTCCTTCACCCCTCCACTTT. This rearrangement joins TRBV19 to TRBJ1-6; TRBD1 aligns across 8 bases. The J segment lost 9 bases and the V segment lost 5 bases, leaving 6 bases of the junction unmatched. The germline CDR1 and CDR2 sequences are LNHDA and SQIVND (reference sequence). This CDR3 region has 14 residues.

The J gene is TRBJ2-3, the V gene TRBV5-4, with 7 bases fitting TRBD1. Germline CDR1 and CDR2: SGHNT and YYREEE (reference sequence). With V trimmed by 4 bases and J by 0 bases, 5 bases remained unmatched. This CDR3 is built from 15 residues. The DNA of the CDR3 is TGTGCCAGCAGCATAGTAGGGGGCAGCACAGATACGCAGTATTTT. Amino acids: CASSIVGGSTDTQYF.